The 16 T cell receptor beta chains listed next were all sequenced from one sample in a study of blood T cell repertoires in COVID-19. Libraries were prepared by immunoSEQ multiplex PCR; TCRdb keeps only in-frame clonotypes and omits some of them. The repertoire holds some 250,000 clones, with approximately 86% as singletons. Sequences were obtained from peripheral blood. These receptor sequences come from a woman under 40 who had recovered from COVID-19.

The rearrangement uses TRBV11-3 and TRBJ2-6; 8 positions match TRBD1. V trimming: 0 bases; J trimming: 3 bases; junction bases outside the gene matches: 4. CDR1 SGHNT and CDR2 YENEEA come from the germline V gene. The CDR3 spans 17 residues. This CDR3 reads CASSLEYRGSGANVLTF. The CDR3 DNA reads TGTGCCAGCAGCTTAGAATACAGGGGGAGTGGGGCCAACGTCCTGACTTTC.

This clone was counted a single time. This chain uses TRBV11-3 with TRBJ2-2; 10 positions match TRBD1. The CDR3 has 16 amino acids. Trimming at V came to 5 bases and at J to 6 bases, leaving 9 bases not matched to a gene. Per the germline V gene, CDR1 is SGHNT and CDR2 is YENEEA. CDR3 nucleotide sequence: TGTGCCAGCAGCCCCTCCGGGACAGGGGTCCCCGGGGAGCTGTTTTTT. Protein product: CASSPSGTGVPGELFF.

The V gene is TRBV28, the J gene TRBJ2-6, with TRBD2 identical over 8 bases. V lost 6 bases and J lost 2; bases outside the gene matches: 3. CDR3 length: 15 amino acids. CDR1 is MDHEN and CDR2 is SYDVKM in the germline V gene. The CDR3 sequence: CASSGGGTGANVLTF. CDR3 nucleotide sequence: TGTGCCAGCAGCGGGGGGGGCACTGGGGCCAACGTCCTGACTTTC.

The chain recombines TRBV19 with TRBJ2-1, with D possibly matching TRBD2 (6 bases). There are 15 residues in the CDR3. The germline V gene has CDR1 LNHDA and CDR2 SQIVND (reference sequence). V lost 2 bases to trimming and J lost 4 bases, with 12 bases between them. This CDR3 is CASSIRAGPYNEQFF. CDR3 nucleotide sequence: TGTGCCAGTAGTATAAGAGCGGGCCCTTACAATGAGCAGTTCTTC.

V is TRBV29-1 and J is TRBJ1-2, with a tentative D call TRBD1 (6 bases). The V gene's germline CDR1 is SQVTM and CDR2 ANQGSEA. The CDR3 is 12 residues long. Trimming pared 2 bases from V and 8 bases from J, leaving 12 bases between. The CDR3 region has the DNA TGCAGCGTTGAAAGGGGGGGGCTCGGCTACACCTTC. This sequence encodes CSVERGGLGYTF.

This clone came up a few times. V gene TRBV29-1 combines with J gene TRBJ1-2; 8 positions agree with TRBD1. V shed 3 bases and J 2 bases; nucleotides not matched to a gene: 8. CDR1 is SQVTM, CDR2 ANQGSEA, per germline. The CDR3 covers 15 residues. This CDR3 reads CSVEDQRDRNYGYTF. Here the CDR3 DNA reads TGCAGCGTTGAGGACCAAAGGGACAGGAACTATGGCTACACCTTC.

This chain connects TRBV7-9 to TRBJ2-1; TRBD2 aligns across 11 bases. Germline V gene data show CDR1 as SEHNR and CDR2 as FQNEAQ (reference sequence). V was clipped by 5 bases and J by 3 bases; unmatched bases: 6. This CDR3 is built from 16 residues. This chain's CDR3 is CASSPTSGEYYNEQFF. The CDR3 DNA is TGTGCCAGCAGCCCGACTAGCGGGGAATACTACAATGAGCAGTTCTTC.

The V call is TRBV5-1, the J call TRBJ2-5; D possibly corresponds to TRBD1 (6 bases). Germline values: CDR1 SGHRS, CDR2 YFSETQ. Trimming took off 4 bases at V and 2 bases at J, with 9 bases between the two ends. This CDR3 is built from 13 residues. CDR3 amino acids: CASSRDKQETQYF. The CDR3 nucleotides read TGCGCCAGCAGCAGGGACAAACAAGAGACCCAGTACTTC.

The chain combines TRBV9 with TRBJ2-3; 12 positions match TRBD2. The V and J ends lost 4 bases and 7 bases, in that order; junction bases with no gene match: 16. CDR1 and CDR2 from the germline V gene are SGDLS and YYNGEE. The CDR3 is made up of 18 amino acids. The CDR3 DNA reads as TGTGCCAGCAGCATCGACCTTGGACTAGCGGGGACCTCTCATACGCAGTATTTT. Amino acids: CASSIDLGLAGTSHTQYF. The complete variable domain, with remaining parts taken from reference TRBV9 and TRBJ2-3, reads DSGVTQTPKHLITATGQRVTLRCSPRSGDLSVYWYQQSLDQGLQFLIQYYNGEERAKGNILERFSAQQFPDLHSELNLSSLELGDSALYFCASSIDLGLAGTSHTQYFGPGTRLTVL.

V is TRBV10-1 and J is TRBJ2-5; possible D gene TRBD2, 6 bases. Germline assignment: CDR1 WNHNN and CDR2 SYGVQD (reference sequence). This CDR3 has 13 residues. V was trimmed by 3 bases and J by 5 bases, leaving 10 bases between them. The CDR3 coding sequence is TGCGCCAGCAGTGAAAGTCTAGCGGAGACCCAGTACTTC. Protein product: CASSESLAETQYF.

This sequence joins TRBV11-3 and TRBJ2-2; the match to TRBD2 covers 7 bases. The CDR3 consists of 16 residues. The germline V gene has CDR1 SGHNT and CDR2 YENEEA. V lost 4 bases and J lost 1; bases outside the gene matches: 6. The CDR3 loop reads CASSSPGGWNTGELFF. The CDR3 DNA reads TGTGCCAGCAGCTCCCCGGGGGGATGGAACACCGGGGAGCTGTTTTTT.

The rearrangement joins TRBV10-3 to TRBJ2-2; no reliable D call. V was shortened by 5 bases and J by 3 bases, with 16 bases between the two germline ends. Germline CDR1 and CDR2: ENHRY and SYGVKD. CDR3 length equals 16 residues. The CDR3 here is CAISQSKPADTGELFF. The CDR3 DNA is TGTGCCATCAGTCAGAGCAAACCGGCGGACACCGGGGAGCTGTTTTTT.

A remark on this clone: Germline and junction disagree at one end, which may indicate a read error. The J gene is TRBJ2-1, the V gene TRBV11-2; D is perhaps TRBD2 (5 bases). The CDR3 runs to 13 residues. Germline CDR1 and CDR2: SGHAT and FQNNGV. The CDR3: CASSLGGKDLKLF. CDR3 in DNA: TGTGCCAGCAGCTTAGGAGGCAAGGACTTAAAACTCTTC.

Of note for this clone: Other DNA sequences in this specimen translate into the identical CDR3. The chain recombines TRBV16 with TRBJ1-2, with D possibly TRBD1 on 5 matching bases. Germline V gives CDR1 KGHSY, CDR2 FQNENV. This CDR3 is built from 14 residues. V lost 0 bases and J lost 4, with 9 bases in between. CDR3 sequence (DNA): TGTGCCAGCAGCCAATCGCCGGGGGGCTATGGCTACACCTTC. Translating gives CASSQSPGGYGYTF. The variable domain in full, completed from reference TRBV16 and TRBJ1-2, reads GEEVAQTPKHLVRGEGQKAKLYCAPIKGHSYVFWYQQVLKNEFKFLISFQNENVFDETGMPKERFSAKCLPNSPCSLEIQATKLEDSAVYFCASSQSPGGYGYTFGSGTRLTVV.

This clone has more than one count but fewer than ten. CDR3 sequence reads: CASSLVTSGGADEQFF. For the CDR3, the DNA is TGTGCCAGCAGCCTAGTGACTAGCGGGGGGGCGGATGAGCAGTTCTTC. The genes are TRBV6-4 and TRBJ2-1; 14 bases align to TRBD2. There are 16 residues in the CDR3. The V segment lost 6 bases and the J segment 8 bases; nucleotides outside the gene matches: 9. Germline CDR1 MRHNA, CDR2 SNTAGT.

This clone was observed a few times. This rearrangement joins TRBV9 to TRBJ2-3, with TRBD2 matching over 10 bases. CDR1 SGDLS and CDR2 YYNGEE come from the germline V gene. The V gene end was trimmed by 0 bases and the J gene end by 2 bases; junction bases not matched to a gene: 3. The CDR3 has 16 amino acids. The CDR3 region is CASSVASGGHTDTQYF. Here the CDR3 DNA reads TGTGCCAGCAGCGTAGCTAGCGGGGGACACACAGATACGCAGTATTTT. The whole variable domain, remainder taken from reference TRBV9 and TRBJ2-3, is DSGVTQTPKHLITATGQRVTLRCSPRSGDLSVYWYQQSLDQGLQFLIQYYNGEERAKGNILERFSAQQFPDLHSELNLSSLELGDSALYFCASSVASGGHTDTQYFGPGTRLTVL.